Presented here are 30 T cell receptor beta chains from one specimen sequenced in a study of blood T cell repertoires in COVID-19. Generated by immunoSEQ multiplex PCR, the TCRdb table keeps only in-frame clones and is missing some. Among 150,000 or so clones listed, about 80% were seen once. Source material: peripheral blood. The origin of the receptors is a man in his 70s who had recovered from COVID-19.

V usage is TRBV24-1 and J usage is TRBJ2-7; TRBD1 is a possible D gene (6 bases). The CDR3 consists of 15 residues. The germline gives CDR1 KGHDR, CDR2 SFDVKD. The V end was cut by 9 bases, the J end by 5 bases, with 22 bases between. CDR3 in amino acids: CATHLPDRNPHEQYF. CDR3 coding DNA: TGTGCCACCCACCTCCCAGACAGGAACCCCCACGAGCAGTACTTC.

The chain has TRBV11-2 and TRBJ2-5; possible D gene TRBD1, 5 bases. CDR1 SGHAT and CDR2 FQNNGV come from the germline V gene. V was shortened by 5 bases and J by 1 base, with 11 bases between the two germline ends. CDR3 length: 14 amino acids. CDR3 DNA: TGTGCCAGCAGCCTCGACAGAATCCAAGAGACCCAGTACTTC. Amino acids: CASSLDRIQETQYF.

The V and J genes are TRBV6-6 and TRBJ1-4; D gene ambiguous. The CDR3 totals 14 residues. CDR1 is MNHNY, CDR2 SVGAGI, per germline (reference sequence). The V end lost 5 bases, the J end lost 7 bases, and 14 bases lay between the germline ends. The CDR3 here is CASSSGRAVEKLFF. Here the CDR3 DNA reads TGTGCCAGCAGTAGCGGGAGGGCCGTTGAAAAACTGTTTTTT.

This clone was picked up a small number of times. The chain carries TRBV7-6 and TRBJ1-4, with 7 bases aligning to TRBD1. The V gene's germline CDR1 is SGHVS and CDR2 FNYEAQ. V lost 0 bases, J lost 3 bases, and 4 bases stayed unmatched. The CDR3 loop spans 16 amino acids. The CDR3 loop reads CASSLAFTGANEKLFF. In DNA, the CDR3 is TGTGCCAGCAGCTTAGCGTTCACAGGGGCTAATGAAAAACTGTTTTTT.

This clone was detected only once. The V and J genes are TRBV7-6 and TRBJ2-5; a possible D gene is TRBD1 (5 bases). Trimming cost V 0 bases and J 6 bases, with 8 bases left between them. The CDR3 totals 13 residues. Germline V gene sequence: CDR1 SGHVS, CDR2 FNYEAQ. CDR3 nucleotides: TGTGCCAGCAGCTTAGCGACAGCCCAGACCCAGTACTTC. Protein sequence: CASSLATAQTQYF.

This chain joins TRBV5-4 and TRBJ2-7; D is possibly TRBD1 (5 bases). The CDR3 runs to 13 residues. The ends were cut back, 2 bases at V and 5 bases at J, with 11 bases in the middle. The V gene's germline CDR1 is SGHNT and CDR2 YYREEE (reference sequence). This CDR3 is CASSFQGGNEQYF. CDR3 in DNA: TGTGCCAGCAGCTTTCAGGGTGGGAACGAGCAGTACTTC.

The chain is built from TRBV19 and TRBJ1-2; 8 bases match TRBD1. V dropped 5 bases and J dropped 7; count of bases not matched to a gene: 3. This CDR3 has 12 amino acids. Germline V CDR1 and CDR2: LNHDA, SQIVND (reference sequence). The CDR3 spells CASSFQGAGYTF. CDR3 DNA: TGTGCCAGTAGTTTTCAGGGGGCTGGCTACACCTTC.

The chain recombines TRBV5-6 with TRBJ2-1, with D perhaps TRBD1 (6 bases). V dropped 1 base and J dropped 8 bases, with 19 bases sitting between them. Germline V gene data show CDR1 as SGHDT and CDR2 as YYEEEE. The CDR3 extends over 16 amino acids. CDR3 in amino acids: CASSLKALAGADEQFF. The CDR3, as DNA: TGTGCCAGCAGCTTGAAAGCTCTTGCAGGGGCTGATGAGCAGTTCTTC.

The rearrangement links TRBV27 to TRBJ1-1; maybe TRBD1 (6 bases). The CDR3 loop spans 14 amino acids. Germline lookup yields CDR1 MNHEY and CDR2 SMNVEV (reference sequence). Trimming left V 3 bases short and J 1 base short, with 9 bases between. CDR3 nucleotide sequence: TGTGCCAGCAGTTTTACAGGGACGAACACTGAAGCTTTCTTT. It yields the protein CASSFTGTNTEAFF.

V and J are TRBV6-5 and TRBJ2-3; no clear D. With 6 bases removed from V and 15 bases from J, the gap between germline ends came to 16 bases. CDR3 length: 11 amino acids. CDR1 MNHEY and CDR2 SVGAGI come from the germline V gene. Written as DNA, the CDR3 is TGTGCCAGCAGCCGACCAGGAACAGAATATTTT. Its protein is CASSRPGTEYF.

This clone has only a few counts. The chain combines TRBV29-1 with TRBJ2-1, with 8 bases identical to TRBD2. With 3 bases clipped from V and 5 bases from J, the junction kept 15 bases outside the gene matches. CDR1 SQVTM and CDR2 ANQGSEA come from the germline V gene. The CDR3 has 17 residues. DNA of the CDR3: TGCAGCGTTGAGTTGCTAGCGGGCCTCCACTCTAACAATGAGCAGTTCTTC. Its translation is CSVELLAGLHSNNEQFF.

The chain combines TRBV7-9 with TRBJ2-7; 10 bases fit TRBD2. This CDR3 contains 19 residues. CDR1 is SEHNR and CDR2 is FQNEAQ in the germline V gene (reference sequence). The trim removed 5 bases at V and 3 bases at J, leaving 19 bases unmatched. CDR3 sequence: CASSTSGRVAGGGRYEQYF. The CDR3 DNA reads as TGTGCCAGCAGCACATCTGGGAGAGTAGCGGGAGGCGGCCGCTACGAGCAGTACTTC.

This clone was seen only a few times. J is TRBJ1-1 and V is TRBV28; 10 bases are a match to TRBD1. Germline V lookup: CDR1 MDHEN, CDR2 SYDVKM. Trimming cost V 6 bases and J 4 bases; bases outside gene matches: 8. This CDR3 has 15 residues. CDR3 nucleotides: TGTGCCAGCAGGCCCGGACAGGGGGGTGTCACTGAAGCTTTCTTT. Its protein is CASRPGQGGVTEAFF.

The chain couples TRBV5-1 to TRBJ2-7; D gene unclear. CDR3 length equals 15 residues. The V end lost 4 bases, the J end lost 5 bases, and 19 bases lay between the germline ends. The germline gives CDR1 SGHRS, CDR2 YFSETQ. CDR3 nucleotide sequence: TGCGCCAGCAGCCCTGAACTCCCCCACCTGGACGAGCAGTACTTC. Its protein is CASSPELPHLDEQYF.

The chain couples TRBV27 to TRBJ1-2; 9 bases fit TRBD1. V was clipped by 4 bases and J by 4 bases; unmatched bases: 7. Germline assignment: CDR1 MNHEY and CDR2 SMNVEV (reference sequence). The CDR3 consists of 15 residues. CDR3 nucleotides: TGTGCCAGCAGTTCGCCCGGACAGGGGACCTATGGCTACACCTTC. Residues: CASSSPGQGTYGYTF.

This clone was observed a handful of times. The V call is TRBV6-2 or TRBV6-3, the J call TRBJ2-1, with D maybe TRBD2 (5 bases). Per germline, CDR1 MNHEY and CDR2 SVGEGT. V was clipped by 7 bases and J by 3 bases, with 16 bases between them. This CDR3 contains 15 residues. CDR3 in amino acids: CASTPRVSLYNEQFF. The CDR3 DNA is TGTGCCAGCACCCCGCGGGTTAGCCTCTACAATGAGCAGTTCTTC.

V usage is TRBV5-5 and J usage is TRBJ2-1; 8 bases align to TRBD2. V dropped 4 bases and J dropped 5; count of bases not matched to a gene: 11. CDR3 length: 16 residues. Germline-derived CDR1 and CDR2 are SGHKS and YYEKEE (reference sequence). The CDR3 coding sequence is TGTGCCAGCAGCCCATCGGGAGGGGGTAATGACAATGAGCAGTTCTTC. It specifies CASSPSGGGNDNEQFF.

CDR3 DNA sequence: TGTGCCAGCAGCGTAGATGATAGCGCGGGCAATGAGCAGTTCTTC. This gives the protein CASSVDDSAGNEQFF. V usage is TRBV9 and J usage is TRBJ2-1, with D possibly matching TRBD2 (5 bases). V lost 0 bases to trimming and J lost 6 bases, with 13 bases between them. The CDR3 has 15 residues. Per germline, CDR1 SGDLS and CDR2 YYNGEE.

V usage is TRBV3-1 (or the pseudogene TRBV3-2) and J usage is TRBJ1-4, with TRBD1 matching 7 bases. J lost 1 base, V lost 3 bases, and 2 bases had no gene match. Germline assignment: CDR1 LGHDT and CDR2 YNNKEL (reference sequence). This CDR3 comprises 15 residues. CDR3 sequence reads: CASSQQGVTNEKLFF. CDR3 in DNA: TGTGCCAGCAGCCAGCAGGGGGTAACTAATGAAAAACTGTTTTTT.

V gene TRBV11-2 combines with J gene TRBJ2-5, with 8 bases lining up with TRBD2. With 3 bases clipped from V and 5 bases from J, the junction kept 11 bases outside the gene matches. The CDR3 has 16 amino acids. Germline V gene sequence: CDR1 SGHAT, CDR2 FQNNGV. The chain's CDR3 is CASSFLSGGIGETQYF. In nucleotides, the CDR3 is TGTGCCAGCAGCTTTTTATCGGGAGGGATCGGGGAGACCCAGTACTTC.

This chain links TRBV28 with TRBJ2-7; TRBD1 matches 9 bases. V was clipped by 7 bases and J by 2 bases; unmatched bases: 12. The V gene's germline CDR1 is MDHEN and CDR2 SYDVKM. CDR3 size: 16 residues. The CDR3 DNA follows: TGTGCCAGCACAGCCAGAACGGGACAGGGTGCCTACGAGCAGTACTTC. It translates to CASTARTGQGAYEQYF. The full variable domain, rest sourced from reference TRBV28 and TRBJ2-7, is DVKVTQSSRYLVKRTGEKVFLECVQDMDHENMFWYRQDPGLGLRLIYFSYDVKMKEKGDIPEGYSVSREKKERFSLILESASTNQTSMYLCASTARTGQGAYEQYFGPGTRLTVT.

The chain is built from TRBV12-3 or TRBV12-4 and TRBJ2-3; D ambiguous. V was clipped by 3 bases and J by 4 bases, with 8 bases between them. This CDR3 is built from 13 residues. The CDR3 sequence: CASSFLRADTQYF. For the CDR3, the DNA is TGTGCCAGCAGTTTTCTGAGAGCAGATACGCAGTATTTT.

This clone was observed a few times. The chain is built from TRBV19 and TRBJ1-5; the D is unclear. Trimming cost V 7 bases and J 4 bases, with 14 bases left between them. From germline, CDR1 is LNHDA and CDR2 SQIVND (reference sequence). This CDR3 comprises 14 residues. The CDR3 region has the DNA TGTGCCAGTACCCCATTTAACGGGAATCAGCCCCAGCATTTT. It yields the protein CASTPFNGNQPQHF.

This chain links TRBV30 with TRBJ1-2, with D unresolved. Germline lookup yields CDR1 GTSNPN and CDR2 SVGIG (reference sequence). V lost 0 bases and J 5 bases, leaving 10 bases between the germline ends. This CDR3 has 13 residues. CDR3 sequence reads: CAWSVLGGYGYTF. The CDR3 DNA reads as TGTGCCTGGAGTGTTTTAGGCGGATATGGCTACACCTTC.

This sequence joins TRBV18 and TRBJ1-2, with TRBD1 matching 7 bases. V lost 5 bases and J lost 2; bases outside the gene matches: 8. Germline assignment: CDR1 KGHSH and CDR2 LQKENI. The length of the CDR3 is 15 residues. The DNA of the CDR3 is TGTGCCAGCTCAGGGAACAGGGGCCAGAACTATGGCTACACCTTC. Protein sequence: CASSGNRGQNYGYTF.

The chain carries TRBV5-1 and TRBJ2-1; D perhaps matches TRBD2 (5 bases). Germline lookup yields CDR1 SGHRS and CDR2 YFSETQ. The CDR3 is 15 amino acids. Trimming pared 1 base from V and 9 bases from J, leaving 17 bases between. CDR3 bases: TGCGCCAGCAGCTTGCGAGGCCCCGGGGAGAGTGAGCAGTTCTTC. Translating gives CASSLRGPGESEQFF.

The CDR3 DNA reads as TGTGCCAGCGGCTTAGCGGGAGGGCCCTACGAGCAGTACTTC. The encoded protein is CASGLAGGPYEQYF. The chain uses TRBV28 and TRBJ2-7; TRBD2 agrees at 11 bases. V dropped 8 bases and J dropped 2; count of bases not matched to a gene: 5. This CDR3 is 14 amino acids long. Germline V gene data show CDR1 as MDHEN and CDR2 as SYDVKM.

The V and J genes are TRBV3-1 (or the pseudogene TRBV3-2) and TRBJ2-1, with 14 bases that match TRBD2. This CDR3 region has 15 residues. Germline CDR1 reads LGHDT; CDR2 reads YNNKEL (reference sequence). Trimming cost V 1 base and J 7 bases; bases outside gene matches: 0. CDR3 region: CASSQGLAGGNEQFF. The DNA of the CDR3 is TGTGCCAGCAGCCAAGGACTAGCGGGAGGGAATGAGCAGTTCTTC.

The chain recombines TRBV9 with TRBJ2-5, with TRBD2 as a possible D gene (5 bases). The CDR3 is made up of 14 amino acids. V lost 0 bases and J lost 2, with 8 bases in between. Per the germline V gene, CDR1 is SGDLS and CDR2 is YYNGEE. Here the CDR3 reads CASSVDPGQETQYF. CDR3 coding DNA: TGTGCCAGCAGCGTAGACCCGGGACAAGAGACCCAGTACTTC.

V usage is TRBV28 and J usage is TRBJ1-1, with TRBD1 matching 11 bases. Germline CDR1 MDHEN, CDR2 SYDVKM. Unmatched junction bases numbered 6, after V lost 9 bases and J lost 3 bases. The CDR3 is 14 amino acids. CDR3 sequence reads: CASPGQGDHTEAFF. The CDR3 DNA reads as TGTGCCAGTCCGGGACAGGGGGATCACACTGAAGCTTTCTTT.